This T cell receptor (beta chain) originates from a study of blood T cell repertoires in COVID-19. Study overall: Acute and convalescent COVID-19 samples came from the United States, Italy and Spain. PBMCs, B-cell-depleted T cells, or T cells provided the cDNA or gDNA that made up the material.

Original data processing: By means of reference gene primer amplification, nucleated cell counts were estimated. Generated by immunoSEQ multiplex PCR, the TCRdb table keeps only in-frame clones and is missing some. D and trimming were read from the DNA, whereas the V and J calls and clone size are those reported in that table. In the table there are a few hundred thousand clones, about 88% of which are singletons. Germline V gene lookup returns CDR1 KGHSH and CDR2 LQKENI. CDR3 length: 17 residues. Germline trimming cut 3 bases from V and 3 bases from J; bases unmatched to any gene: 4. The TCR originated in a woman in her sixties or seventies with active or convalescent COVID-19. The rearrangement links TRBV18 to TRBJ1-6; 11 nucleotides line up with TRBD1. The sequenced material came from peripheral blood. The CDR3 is CASSPFGTGGYNSPLHF. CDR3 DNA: TGTGCCAGCTCACCGTTTGGGACAGGGGGCTATAATTCACCCCTCCACTTT.